This T cell receptor (beta chain) was found in a study of T cells in Graves' hyperthyroidism and ophthalmopathy (dated 2019 in TCRdb). Concerning the study at large: Peripheral blood samples were taken at the time of initial diagnosis, prior to any treatment. In addition, the study compared T-cell repertoires in thyroid tissue and in blood from a handful of Graves' hyperthyroidism patients. TCR V-J signatures able to tell the groups apart were searched for in a discovery cohort of about a hundred patients, of whom over 40 had Graves' ophthalmopathy and about 60 had stable Graves' hyperthyroidism. Following sampling, methimazole starting at 30 mg daily was given to hyperthyroidism patients, and high-dose intravenous methylprednisolone was given to ophthalmopathy patients. Prospective prediction of ophthalmopathy was tested in an independent validation cohort consisting of fewer than 20 hyperthyroidism patients and about 17 patients who later progressed to ophthalmopathy. TCR Vbeta CDR3 sequencing of 130 to 150 peripheral blood samples (over 40 ophthalmopathy, 75 hyperthyroidism and roughly 17 progressor patients) is reported in the paper. The roughly 91 discovery patients were randomly divided into training and test sets at a 7:3 ratio.

V is cut by 4 bases and J by 4 bases, and the space between the germline ends is 19 bases. The cysteine opens and the phenylalanine closes a CDR3 of 16 amino acids. Just the 48-base CDR3 DNA is kept, in frame starting at base 1. CDR1 and CDR2 (DFQATT, SNEGSKA) derive from the germline V gene (reference sequence). On this clonotype itself: The target of this receptor is not known. Base qualities were left out, and no much larger clone turns up one base away.

Broader findings and caveats from the paper: In validation, the model predicted progression to ophthalmopathy a median of roughly 6.2 months before onset, with approximately 71% sensitivity and roughly 73% specificity. Blood samples also contained most of the expanded thyroid clonotypes (frequency above 0.001), which suggests that blood repertoires may reflect thyroid immune responses. A model built on a 13 V-J signature distinguished ophthalmopathy from stable hyperthyroidism, reaching about 89% sensitivity and about 81% specificity in cross-validation and 80%/75% in testing. Sample size was not statistically predetermined, and investigators were not blinded to group allocation.

A patient counted as having stable Graves' hyperthyroidism if no progression to ophthalmopathy occurred over 18 months of follow-up. Hyperthyroidism patients were newly diagnosed, with disease duration under 2 months, and aged 18 to 65 years. Any patient with an uncontrolled infection, another autoimmune disease, pregnancy or lactation was excluded. Diagnoses were based on clinical symptoms, serum thyroxine and TRAb, thyroid ultrasound and orbital computed tomography. Ficoll-Paque density gradient centrifugation was used to isolate PBMCs from approximately 10 ml of fresh peripheral blood. Total RNA was extracted using Trizol reagent, and RNA quality was assessed on an Agilent 2100 Bioanalyzer. The TCR beta CDR3 regions were amplified from RNA transcripts. For the first round of RT-PCR on the TCR CDR3, the HTBI primer set was used together with the Qiagen OneStep RT-PCR kit. The libraries were constructed in a second round of multiplex PCR and then size-selected and purified. Paired-end sequencing of the libraries was performed with 100 bp reads on an Illumina HiSeq2000. Processing in the source paper ran as follows. SOAPnuke was used to process the raw data, throwing out any read that contained adapters or uncalled bases, had a mean Phred below 15, or lacked an exact constant-primer or identifier match. COPE v1.2.5 was used to merge the high-quality paired reads, and each unique nucleotide sequence was defined as a clonotype. MiTCR v1.1 was used to align clonotypes to the IMGT TRBV, TRBD and TRBJ reference segments. Analysis was restricted to V-J combinations with a frequency above 0.0001, which covered roughly 99% of repertoires. The TCS score was defined as the ratio of F50 (clonal expansion) to E x V (chaos), calculated using BLOSUM62-based TCRdist between CDR3 peptides within each V-J. Welch's t-statistics and random forest reduced fewer than 550 V-J features to 10 to 15, which were used in a naive Bayes classifier (R e1071). The public reads were reprocessed in TCRdb via fastp at Q25 and MiXCR, keeping in-frame beta chains. Identical CDR3 protein sequences are pooled into one entry, listed with their most common genes and DNA. V and J calls and clone size were set by TCRdb, not the authors. The sample table records approximately 590,000 distinct CDR3 sequences; approximately 15% of these occur just once. The leading ten clones occupy about 7% of the sample.

The chain employs TRBV20-1 and TRBJ2-2; TRBD1 is a possible D gene, resting on 6 matching bases. The TCR comes from a woman aged 30 to 39 with Graves' hyperthyroidism. The specimen was blood. The sequenced DNA: TGCAGTGCTATCAACCCCAGACAGGCCGGCACCGGGGAGCTGTTTTTT. Protein translation: CSAINPRQAGTGELFF.